Following are 7 T cell receptor beta chains from one sample sequenced in a study of Graves' ophthalmopathy and Graves' hyperthyroidism. Amplification from RNA transcripts yielded the TCR beta CDR3 regions. The workflow started with a first-round RT-PCR run with HTBI primers and then moved on to a second-round multiplex PCR. Via MiXCR, TCRdb re-called the multiplex PCR reads, giving one row per CDR3 protein. Of 560,000 or so distinct CDR3 sequences detected, about 40% appear once; the ten largest clones hold about 4%. Sequencing input: peripheral blood or thyroid tissue (not recorded which). These receptors all stem from an adult man with Graves' hyperthyroidism.

At least ten counts were recorded for this clonotype. The rearrangement uses TRBV29-1 and TRBJ1-2, with D possibly matching TRBD1 (6 bases). Germline values: CDR1 SQVTM, CDR2 ANQGSEA. V was pared by 5 bases and J by 4 bases, with 8 bases between. The length of the CDR3 is 11 residues. The CDR3 loop reads CSVTGPYGYTF. CDR3 in DNA: TGCAGCGTTACAGGGCCCTATGGCTACACCTTC.

This clonotype was seen more than once but under ten times. V is TRBV20-1 and J is TRBJ2-3; D not certain. CDR1 and CDR2 (germline): DFQATT, SNEGSKA (reference sequence). Trimming took 6 bases from V and 4 from J, leaving 14 bases between them. The CDR3 spans 13 residues. The CDR3, as DNA: TGCAGTGCCCCTAAAAATATGGCAGATACGCAGTATTTT. Amino acids: CSAPKNMADTQYF.

This clonotype has at least ten counts. This sequence joins TRBV15 and TRBJ1-2; D is undetermined. V lost 3 bases and J lost 0, with 8 bases in between. This CDR3 is built from 14 residues. Per germline, CDR1 LNHNV and CDR2 YYDKDF (reference sequence). CDR3 DNA sequence: TGTGCCACCAGCAGCGCGTTAACTAACTATGGCTACACCTTC. Its translation: CATSSALTNYGYTF.

The rearrangement links TRBV9 to TRBJ1-4; 9 nucleotides match TRBD1. The junction had 14 bases not matched to a gene; V was cut back by 0 bases and J by 2 bases. CDR3 length: 20 residues. Germline assignment: CDR1 SGDLS and CDR2 YYNGEE. The CDR3 DNA is TGTGCCAGCAGCGTAGAGTCCGGGACAGGGTGGCGAGGTACTAATGAAAAACTGTTTTTT. As protein: CASSVESGTGWRGTNEKLFF.

This clonotype was seen many times. V and J are TRBV12-3 or TRBV12-4 and TRBJ2-7; D not resolved. This CDR3 is 11 amino acids long. The V gene lost 3 bases and the J gene lost 5 bases, with 5 bases spanning the gap. The CDR3 spells CASSFNHEQYF. In DNA, the CDR3 is TGTGCCAGCAGTTTTAATCACGAGCAGTACTTC.

This clonotype appeared once. It may be a read error: a sequence one base away is much more abundant. The V and J genes are TRBV25-1 and TRBJ1-2; D perhaps matches TRBD1 (5 bases). The germline CDR1 and CDR2 sequences are MGHDK and SYGVNS. The CDR3 sequence is 12 residues long. Here the CDR3 reads CGTRGGGYGYTF. CDR3 in DNA: TGCGGCACCCGGGGGGGGGGCTATGGCTACACCTTC.

The rearrangement uses TRBV20-1 and TRBJ2-1; TRBD1 or TRBD2 may be the D gene (5 bases each). Trimming removed 3 bases at V and 12 bases at J, with 9 bases between. The CDR3 runs 10 residues. The germline V gene has CDR1 DFQATT and CDR2 SNEGSKA (reference sequence). The CDR3 loop is CSASGGTQFF. The CDR3 bases are TGCAGTGCTAGTGGGGGAACGCAGTTCTTC.